This TCR beta chain was recovered during a study of graft-versus-host responses after intestinal transplantation. From germline, CDR1 is SGHAT and CDR2 FQNNGV. The CDR3 extends over 16 amino acids. With 5 bases removed from V and 6 bases from J, the gap between germline ends came to 23 bases. Sequenced by immunoSEQ multiplex PCR; TCRdb stores in-frame clones only, minus some. The sample lists over 70,000 clones; around 83% were seen once. Of note for this clone: Its antigen remains unidentified.

Here the sequenced sample was unstimulated CD8+ T cells sorted from spleen or lymph node cells, taken before intestinal transplant. This rearrangement joins TRBV11-2 to TRBJ2-7; D might be TRBD1 or TRBD2, each matching 5 bases. The sequence was obtained from a human donor who received an intestinal transplant. In nucleotides, the CDR3 is TGTGCCAGCAGCCTCACCCGGGGTGAGATGAGGGGCGAGCAGTACTTC. This gives the protein CASSLTRGEMRGEQYF.